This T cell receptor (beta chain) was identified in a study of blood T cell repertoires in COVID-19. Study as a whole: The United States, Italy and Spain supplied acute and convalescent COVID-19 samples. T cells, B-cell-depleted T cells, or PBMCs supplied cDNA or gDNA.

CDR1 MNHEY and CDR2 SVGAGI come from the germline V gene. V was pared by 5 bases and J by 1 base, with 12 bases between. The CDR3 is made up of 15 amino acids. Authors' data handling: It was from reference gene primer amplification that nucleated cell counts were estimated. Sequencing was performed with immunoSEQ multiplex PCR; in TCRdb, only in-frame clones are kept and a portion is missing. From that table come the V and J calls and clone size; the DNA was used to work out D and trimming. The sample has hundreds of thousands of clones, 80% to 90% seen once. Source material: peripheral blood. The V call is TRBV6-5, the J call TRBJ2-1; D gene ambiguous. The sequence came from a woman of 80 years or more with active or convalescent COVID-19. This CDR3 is CASSRATGSYNEQFF. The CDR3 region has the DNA TGTGCCAGCAGTCGCGCGACGGGTTCCTACAATGAGCAGTTCTTC.